One T cell receptor (beta chain) is described in this entry. Its antigen is as yet unknown. An end of the junction differs from the germline gene, which may be a read error. Germline CDR1 SGHDN, CDR2 FVKESK. This CDR3 has 13 amino acids. This sample was taken from a study of T cells in tuberculosis. Study-level background: A South African cohort included IGRA-negative adolescents, latently infected IGRA-positive adolescents and adults with active tuberculosis.

Study results and limitations: Active tuberculosis alpha repertoires lay closer to GMM-specific TCRs than controls'. The TCR-beta difference was not significant; alpha differences partly reflected length.

This table comes from immunoSEQ multiplex PCR, and its TCRdb copy is limited to in-frame clones, with some not included. The sample has roughly 35,000 clones; around 93% are singletons. The rearrangement links TRBV14 to TRBJ2-2; D unresolved. The sequence was collected from a donor aged 10-29 years with latent tuberculosis or without tuberculosis infection. Some clones in this sample may be carry-over from other donors' samples. Sequences were obtained from PBMCs. CDR3 nucleotides: TGTGCCAGTAGCCAACACGGCACCGGGGAGCTGTTTTTT. This codes for CASSQHGTGELFF.